Sequencing of this TCR beta chain was carried out in a study of CD4+ T cells in melanoma. The CDR3 sequence is 16 residues long. V gave up 4 bases and J gave up 0 bases, with 13 bases separating them. The germline V gene encodes CDR1 MNHNY and CDR2 SVGAGI (reference sequence). Produced via immunoSEQ multiplex PCR; TCRdb's table is partial and in-frame only. The table lists 120,000 to 150,000 clones, about 90% of them singletons. As for this clone: The antigen is not known.

Study-level points and caveats: Neoantigen-specific CD4+ T cells in melanoma reportedly had diverse differentiation states. CD8+ T cell, macrophage and B cell function reportedly correlated with neoantigen-specific CD4+ T cells.

This sequence originates from a human donor with melanoma. The J gene is TRBJ2-4, the V gene TRBV6-6; D perhaps matches TRBD2 (5 bases). The CDR3 sequence: CASSLSGNLAKNIQYF. CDR3 bases: TGTGCCAGCAGTTTAAGCGGAAACCTAGCCAAAAACATTCAGTACTTC.